This T cell receptor (beta chain) was profiled in a study of beta chain features in type 1 diabetes. The entirety of the isolated RNA underwent reverse transcription, so expressed TCRB transcripts were sequenced. The assay was immunoSEQ multiplex PCR, and TCRdb's table has in-frame clones only and misses some. The sample lists around 400,000 clones; 10% to 15% were seen once. Sample: naive CD4+ T cells from blood. The sequence came from a man younger than 35 in good health.

CDR3 sequence (DNA): TGTGCCAGTAGCCCGACAGGAGGTAGCGGCTACACCTTC. This sequence encodes CASSPTGGSGYTF. The chain uses TRBV19 and TRBJ1-2; D may be TRBD1 (6 bases). V shed 6 bases and J shed 8 bases, with 16 bases lying between them. The CDR3 is 13 amino acids. Germline values: CDR1 LNHDA, CDR2 SQIVND (reference sequence).